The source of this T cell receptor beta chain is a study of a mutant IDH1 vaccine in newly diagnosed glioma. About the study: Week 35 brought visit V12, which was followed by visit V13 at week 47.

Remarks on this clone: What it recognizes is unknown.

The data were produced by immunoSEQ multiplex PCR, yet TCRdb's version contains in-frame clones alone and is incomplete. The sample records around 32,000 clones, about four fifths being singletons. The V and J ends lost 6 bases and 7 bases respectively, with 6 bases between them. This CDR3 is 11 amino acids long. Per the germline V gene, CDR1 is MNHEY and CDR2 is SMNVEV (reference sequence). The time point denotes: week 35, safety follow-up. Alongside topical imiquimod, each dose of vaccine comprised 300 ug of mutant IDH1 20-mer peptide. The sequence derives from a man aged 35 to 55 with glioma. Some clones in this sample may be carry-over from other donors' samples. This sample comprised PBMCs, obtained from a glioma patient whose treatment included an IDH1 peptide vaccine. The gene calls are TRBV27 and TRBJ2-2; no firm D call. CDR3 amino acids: CASRKNGELFF. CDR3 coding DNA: TGTGCCAGCAGAAAGAACGGGGAGCTGTTTTTT.